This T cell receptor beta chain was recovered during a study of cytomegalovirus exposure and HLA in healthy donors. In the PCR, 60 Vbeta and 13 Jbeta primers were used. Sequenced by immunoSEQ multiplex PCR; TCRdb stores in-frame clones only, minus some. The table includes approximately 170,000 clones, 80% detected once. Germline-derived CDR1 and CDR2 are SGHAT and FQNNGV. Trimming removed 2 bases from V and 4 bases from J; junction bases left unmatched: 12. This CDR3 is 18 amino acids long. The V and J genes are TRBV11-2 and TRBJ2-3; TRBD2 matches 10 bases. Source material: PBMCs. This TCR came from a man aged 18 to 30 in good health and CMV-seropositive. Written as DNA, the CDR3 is TGTGCCAGCAGCTTAACACACCTAGCGGGAGTTTGGGCAGATACGCAGTATTTT. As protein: CASSLTHLAGVWADTQYF.